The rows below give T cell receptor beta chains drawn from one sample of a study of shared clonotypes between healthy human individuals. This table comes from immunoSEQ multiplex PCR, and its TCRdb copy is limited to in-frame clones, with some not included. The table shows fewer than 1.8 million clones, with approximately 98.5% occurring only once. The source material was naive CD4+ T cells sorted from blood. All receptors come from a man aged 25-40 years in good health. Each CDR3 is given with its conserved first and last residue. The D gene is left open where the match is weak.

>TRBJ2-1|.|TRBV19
CASNPPAGVGGNEQFF
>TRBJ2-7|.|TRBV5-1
CASSLALDYEQYF
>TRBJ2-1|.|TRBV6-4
CASSDFAISSYNEQFF
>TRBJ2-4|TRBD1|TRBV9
CASSAMTGKNIQYF
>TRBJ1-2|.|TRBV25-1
CASRGQVSGGYTF
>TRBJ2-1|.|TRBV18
CASSPAGTNYNEQFF
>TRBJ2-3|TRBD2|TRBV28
CASSLGTSDTDTQYF
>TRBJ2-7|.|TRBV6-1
CASRGDRNEQYF
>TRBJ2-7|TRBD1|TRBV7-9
CASSSRTGFEQYF
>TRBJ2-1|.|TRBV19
CASSKGRRSTYNEQFF
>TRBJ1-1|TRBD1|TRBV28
CASSRTGGMNTEAFF
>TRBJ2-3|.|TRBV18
CASSPQSSSTDTQYF
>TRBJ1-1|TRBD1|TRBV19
CATYRGPGTEAFF
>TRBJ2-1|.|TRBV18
CASRGSSYNEQFF
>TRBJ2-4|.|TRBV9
CASSAGGQSKNIQYF
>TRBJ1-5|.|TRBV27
CASSLSQPQHF
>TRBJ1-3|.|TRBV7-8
CASSVPGIETLNTIYF
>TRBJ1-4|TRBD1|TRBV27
CASSLRQGDEKLFF
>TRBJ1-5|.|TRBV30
CAWSFPWGDLNQPQHF
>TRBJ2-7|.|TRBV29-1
CSVHHGGREQYF
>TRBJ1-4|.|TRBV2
CASTQRTTNEKLFF
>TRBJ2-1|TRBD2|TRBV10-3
CAISEQAGGSGEQFF
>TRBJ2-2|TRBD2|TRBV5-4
CASSSVAGGPSGELFF
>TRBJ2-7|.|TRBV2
CASTTLSGGTSSYEQYF
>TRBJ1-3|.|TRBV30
CAWSLGQHSGNTIYF
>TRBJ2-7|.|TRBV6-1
CASNRLSYEQYF
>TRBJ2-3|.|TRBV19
CASAPGYTDTQYF
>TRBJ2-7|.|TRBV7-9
CASSNAPLTGIRPYEQYF
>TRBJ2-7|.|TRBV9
CASSVGGVVSYEQYF
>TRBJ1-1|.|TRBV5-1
CASSDGRGTEAFF
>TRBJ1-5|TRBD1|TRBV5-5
CASSRRGLNQPQHF
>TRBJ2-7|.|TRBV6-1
CASKVKRAYEQYF
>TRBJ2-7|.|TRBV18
CASSPTSAPLNEQYF
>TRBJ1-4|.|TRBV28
CASSSGTLTNEKLFF
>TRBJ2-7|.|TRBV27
CASSPAGRANYEQYF
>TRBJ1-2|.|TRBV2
CASSDPSDRLNYGYTF
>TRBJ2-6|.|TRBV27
CATKRGANVLTF
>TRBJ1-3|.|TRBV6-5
CASSYSMGRNTIYF
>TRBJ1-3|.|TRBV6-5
CASSYGLRDTIYF
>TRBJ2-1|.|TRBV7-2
CASSLVAGTAGLF
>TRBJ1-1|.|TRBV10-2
CASSATGGSTEAFF
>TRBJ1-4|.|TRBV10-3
CATGRDTNEKLFF
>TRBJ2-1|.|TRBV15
CATSRGAVSPYNEQFF
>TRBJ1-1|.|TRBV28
CASSLPGDLNTEAFF
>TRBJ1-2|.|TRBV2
CASSEVQYGYTF
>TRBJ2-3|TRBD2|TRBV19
CASRRHRLADGHKDGDTQYF
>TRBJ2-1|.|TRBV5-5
CASSPPGGGPNEQFF
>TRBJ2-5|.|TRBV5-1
CASSLTRITGSGSPQETQYF
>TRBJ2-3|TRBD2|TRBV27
CASSGTSGRGVDTQYF
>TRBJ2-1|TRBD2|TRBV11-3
CASSWTSRAQEQFF
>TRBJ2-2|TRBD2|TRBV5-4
CASSLAGGVPGELFF
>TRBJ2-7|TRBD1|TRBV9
CASSALGQGGLGEQYF
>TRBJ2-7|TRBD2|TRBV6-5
CASSYSSSGGSEQYF